Sequencing of this TCR beta chain was carried out in a study of vaccination and CD4 T cells after COVID-19. On the study more broadly: Six males and four females, two of them Hispanic, were enrolled as convalescents. A median of approximately 96 days (range 35 to 161) separated diagnosis from post-COVID sampling. Overlapping spike peptides served as the stimulus for the cells. These peptides came from SARS-CoV-2 and from the common cold coronaviruses HCoV-NL63, HCoV-OC43 and HCoV-229E. General study results and limits: Only post-vaccination samples contained a median around 83% of the reactive clones in convalescent patients.

Germline V gene lookup returns CDR1 GTSNPN and CDR2 SVGIG (reference sequence). With 1 base clipped from V and 3 bases from J, the junction kept 3 bases outside the gene matches. CDR3 length equals 15 residues. Concerning this clonotype itself: The antigen remains undetermined.

Cultured CD4+ T cells had their DNA profiled by the Oncomine TCR Beta short-read assay. TCRdb independently ran MiXCR on the PCR reads; one entry per CDR3 protein. Here the sample spans around 8,000 distinct CDR3 sequences, about 42% being singletons. The treatment denotes: approximately nine-day PBMC culture with coronavirus spike peptide pools or control peptides (ViraFEST assay). During the years 2011-2018, before the COVID-19 pandemic, the unexposed donor's CD4+ T cells were collected. The sample taken for sequencing was CD4+ T cells from blood, cultured in vitro. The source is a human donor in good health. This chain connects TRBV30 to TRBJ2-1, with TRBD2 identical over 10 bases. CDR3 sequence reads: CAWSGASGSYNEQFF. DNA for the CDR3: TGTGCCTGGAGTGGTGCTAGCGGGAGCTACAATGAGCAGTTCTTC.